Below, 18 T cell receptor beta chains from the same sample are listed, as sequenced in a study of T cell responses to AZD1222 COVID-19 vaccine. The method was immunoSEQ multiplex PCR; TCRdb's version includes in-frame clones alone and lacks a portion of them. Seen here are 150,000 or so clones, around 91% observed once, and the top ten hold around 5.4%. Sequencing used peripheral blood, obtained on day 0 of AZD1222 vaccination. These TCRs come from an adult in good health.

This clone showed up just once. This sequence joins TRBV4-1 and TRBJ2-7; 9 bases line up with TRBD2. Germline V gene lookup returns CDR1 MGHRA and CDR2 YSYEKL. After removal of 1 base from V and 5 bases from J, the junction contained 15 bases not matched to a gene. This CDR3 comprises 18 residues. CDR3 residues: CASSQVPSIAGVHDEQYF. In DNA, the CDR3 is TGCGCCAGCAGCCAAGTCCCCTCCATAGCGGGAGTACACGACGAGCAGTACTTC.

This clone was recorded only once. The CDR3 DNA is TGTGCCAGCAGCTTGGGAGGGACACTGGTAGACACCGGGGAGCTGTTTTTT. Its translation is CASSLGGTLVDTGELFF. The rearrangement joins TRBV5-4 to TRBJ2-2; possibly TRBD1 for D (6 bases). The CDR3 runs to 17 residues. V dropped 0 bases and J dropped 3 bases, with 15 bases sitting between them. Germline values: CDR1 SGHNT, CDR2 YYREEE (reference sequence).

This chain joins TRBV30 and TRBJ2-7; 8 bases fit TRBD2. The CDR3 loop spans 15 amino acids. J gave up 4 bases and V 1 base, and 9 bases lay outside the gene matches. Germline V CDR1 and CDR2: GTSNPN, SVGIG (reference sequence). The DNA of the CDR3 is TGTGCCTGGAGTGAGGGACTAGGCCATACTTACGAGCAGTACTTC. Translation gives CAWSEGLGHTYEQYF.

In DNA, the CDR3 is TGCGCCAGCAGCTTGGTGGGACAGGGGGCTCTGTTGAACACTGAAGCTTTCTTT. This gives the protein CASSLVGQGALLNTEAFF. The V gene is TRBV5-1, the J gene TRBJ1-1, with 12 nucleotides matching TRBD1. Germline CDR1 SGHRS, CDR2 YFSETQ. The ends lost 0 bases at V and 0 bases at J; junction bases unmatched: 6. The CDR3 loop spans 18 amino acids.

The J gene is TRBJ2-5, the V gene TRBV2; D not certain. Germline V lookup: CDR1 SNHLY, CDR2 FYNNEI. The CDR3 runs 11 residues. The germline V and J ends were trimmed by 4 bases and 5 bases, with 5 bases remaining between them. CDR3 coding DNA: TGTGCCAGCAGTGTCCAGGAGACCCAGTACTTC. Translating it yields CASSVQETQYF. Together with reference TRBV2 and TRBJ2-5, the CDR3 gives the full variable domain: EPEVTQTPSHQVTQMGQEVILRCVPISNHLYFYWYRQILGQKVEFLVSFYNNEISEKSEIFDDQFSVERPDGSNFTLKIRSTKLEDSAMYFCASSVQETQYFGPGTRLLVL.

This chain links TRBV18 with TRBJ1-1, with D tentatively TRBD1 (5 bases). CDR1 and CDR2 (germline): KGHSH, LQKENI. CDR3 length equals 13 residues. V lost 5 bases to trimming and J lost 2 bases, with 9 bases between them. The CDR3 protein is CASSRTPNTEAFF. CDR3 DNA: TGTGCCAGCTCAAGGACACCTAACACTGAAGCTTTCTTT. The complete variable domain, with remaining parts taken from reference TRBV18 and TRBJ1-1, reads NAGVMQNPRHLVRRRGQEARLRCSPMKGHSHVYWYRQLPEEGLKFMVYLQKENIIDESGMPKERFSAEFPKEGPSILRIQQVVRGDSAAYFCASSRTPNTEAFFGQGTRLTVV.

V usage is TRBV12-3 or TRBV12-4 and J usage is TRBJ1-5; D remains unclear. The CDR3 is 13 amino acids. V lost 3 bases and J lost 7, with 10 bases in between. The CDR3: CASSFSQYQPQHF. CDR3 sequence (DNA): TGTGCCAGCAGTTTTAGCCAATACCAGCCCCAGCATTTT.

This chain's CDR3 is CASSGPNGNTIYF. The CDR3 nucleotides are TGTGCCAGCAGTGGCCCTAATGGAAACACCATATATTTT. V and J are TRBV12-3 or TRBV12-4 and TRBJ1-3; D unresolved. The CDR3 is made up of 13 amino acids. Trimming removed 5 bases at V and 3 bases at J, with 8 bases between.

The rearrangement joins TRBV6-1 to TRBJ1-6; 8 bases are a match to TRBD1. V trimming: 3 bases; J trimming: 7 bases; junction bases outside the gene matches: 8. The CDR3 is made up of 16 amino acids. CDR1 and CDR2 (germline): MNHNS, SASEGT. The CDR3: CASSDLAGGQNSPLHF. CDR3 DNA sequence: TGTGCCAGCAGTGATCTGGCAGGGGGCCAGAATTCACCCCTCCACTTT.

The CDR3 protein is CASSQEGGIGPYGYTF. In DNA form, the CDR3 reads TGTGCCAGCAGCCAAGAAGGCGGGATTGGGCCCTATGGCTACACCTTC. This rearrangement joins TRBV3-1 (or the pseudogene TRBV3-2) to TRBJ1-2; D gene uncertain. Trimming removed 0 bases from V and 4 bases from J, with 15 bases in between. Germline lookup yields CDR1 LGHDT and CDR2 YNNKEL (reference sequence). The length of the CDR3 is 16 residues.

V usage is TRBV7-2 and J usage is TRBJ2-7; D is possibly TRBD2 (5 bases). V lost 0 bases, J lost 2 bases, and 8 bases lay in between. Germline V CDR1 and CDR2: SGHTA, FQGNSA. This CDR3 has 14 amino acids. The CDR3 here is CASSLAGATYEQYF. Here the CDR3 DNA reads TGTGCCAGCAGCTTAGCGGGAGCCACCTACGAGCAGTACTTC. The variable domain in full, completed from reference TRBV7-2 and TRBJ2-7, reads GAGVSQSPSNKVTEKGKDVELRCDPISGHTALYWYRQSLGQGLEFLIYFQGNSAPDKSGLPSDRFSAERTGGSVSTLTIQRTQQEDSAVYLCASSLAGATYEQYFGPGTRLTVT.

The CDR3, as DNA: TGTGCCACCAACGCCTTAGGGGGGGGGAATGAGCAGTTCTTC. It codes for CATNALGGGNEQFF. This chain links TRBV6-5 with TRBJ2-1; D perhaps matches TRBD2 (7 bases). The CDR3 is made up of 14 amino acids. Germline V gene lookup returns CDR1 MNHEY and CDR2 SVGAGI. V was trimmed by 10 bases and J by 7 bases, leaving 20 bases between them.

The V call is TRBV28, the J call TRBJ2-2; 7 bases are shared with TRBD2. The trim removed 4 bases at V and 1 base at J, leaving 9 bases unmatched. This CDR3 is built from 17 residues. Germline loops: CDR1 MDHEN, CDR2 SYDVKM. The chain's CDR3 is CASSSPRLAENTGELFF. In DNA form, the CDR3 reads TGTGCCAGCAGTTCCCCCCGGCTAGCGGAGAACACCGGGGAGCTGTTTTTT.

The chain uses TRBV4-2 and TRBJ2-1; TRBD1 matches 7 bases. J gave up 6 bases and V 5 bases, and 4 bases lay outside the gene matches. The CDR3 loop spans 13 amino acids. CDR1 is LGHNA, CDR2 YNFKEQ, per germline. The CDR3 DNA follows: TGTGCCAGCAGCATCGGGACAGCCAATGAGCAGTTCTTC. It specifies CASSIGTANEQFF.

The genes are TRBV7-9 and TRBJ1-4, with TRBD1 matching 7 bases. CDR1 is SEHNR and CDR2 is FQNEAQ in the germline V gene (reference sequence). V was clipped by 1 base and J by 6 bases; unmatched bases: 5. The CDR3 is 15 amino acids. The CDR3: CASSLGTGSYEKLFF. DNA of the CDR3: TGTGCCAGCAGCTTAGGGACAGGTTCATATGAAAAACTGTTTTTT. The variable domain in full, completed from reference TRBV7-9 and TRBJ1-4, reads DTGVSQNPRHKITKRGQNVTFRCDPISEHNRLYWYRQTLGQGPEFLTYFQNEAQLEKSRLLSDRFSAERPKGSFSTLEIQRTEQGDSAMYLCASSLGTGSYEKLFFGSGTQLSVL.

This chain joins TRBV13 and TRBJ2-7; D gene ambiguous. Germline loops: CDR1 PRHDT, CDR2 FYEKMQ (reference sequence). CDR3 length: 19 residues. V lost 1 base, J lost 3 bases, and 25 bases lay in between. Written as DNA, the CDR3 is TGTGCCAGCAGCTTAGTCCCCATCGGTACAGAGTACTACTACTACGAGCAGTACTTC. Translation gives CASSLVPIGTEYYYYEQYF.

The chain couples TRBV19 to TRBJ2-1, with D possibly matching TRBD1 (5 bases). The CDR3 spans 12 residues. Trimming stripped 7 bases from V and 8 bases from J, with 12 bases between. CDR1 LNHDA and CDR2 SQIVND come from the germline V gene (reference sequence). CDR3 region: CASTDEGDEQFF. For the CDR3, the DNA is TGTGCCAGTACCGATGAAGGGGATGAGCAGTTCTTC.

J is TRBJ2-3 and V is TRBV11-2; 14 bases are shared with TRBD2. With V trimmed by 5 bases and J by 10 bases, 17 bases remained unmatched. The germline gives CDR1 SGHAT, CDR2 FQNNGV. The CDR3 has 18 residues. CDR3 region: CASSPGLAGEAPGYAQYF. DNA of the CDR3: TGTGCCAGCAGCCCGGGACTAGCGGGAGAAGCCCCGGGCTATGCGCAGTATTTT.